These 9 T cell receptor beta chains were all obtained from the same sample, sequenced in a study of OX40 agonist ivuxolimab in advanced cancers. The protocol was immunoSEQ multiplex PCR, while the TCRdb copy is restricted to in-frame clones and leaves out a portion. Of tens of thousands of clones listed, approximately 80% are singletons. The sequenced sample was CD4+ or CD8+ T cells sorted from blood, obtained in a trial of the OX40 agonist ivuxolimab. The origin of the receptors is an adult with an advanced solid tumor such as melanoma, head and neck, liver or kidney cancer.

The gene calls are TRBV5-1 and TRBJ1-1; no reliable D call. Per the germline V gene, CDR1 is SGHRS and CDR2 is YFSETQ. This CDR3 comprises 12 residues. Trimming left V 1 base short and J 5 bases short, with 6 bases between. The CDR3 coding sequence is TGCGCCAGCAGCTTGACGAAGACTGAAGCTTTCTTT. It is translated as CASSLTKTEAFF.

The chain has TRBV10-3 and TRBJ2-2; 8 positions agree with TRBD1. Germline V gene lookup returns CDR1 ENHRY and CDR2 SYGVKD. V lost 0 bases, J lost 1 base, and 1 base stayed unmatched. The CDR3 has 16 amino acids. The CDR3 DNA is TGTGCCATCAGTGAGTCGGGGACAGGGAACACCGGGGAGCTGTTTTTT. It translates to CAISESGTGNTGELFF.

This clone has only one observation. This chain connects TRBV5-4 to TRBJ2-2; 10 nucleotides match TRBD2. The CDR3 runs 16 residues. Germline CDR1 reads SGHNT; CDR2 reads YYREEE (reference sequence). Trimming at V came to 6 bases and at J to 3 bases, leaving 8 bases not matched to a gene. The CDR3 spells CASTPEGTSDTGELFF. As DNA, the CDR3 is TGTGCCAGCACTCCAGAGGGGACTAGCGACACCGGGGAGCTGTTTTTT.

The rearrangement uses TRBV13 and TRBJ2-5, with 8 bases lining up with TRBD2. The CDR3 length is 17 residues. J was trimmed by 6 bases and V by 2 bases; bases with no gene match: 14. Germline loops: CDR1 PRHDT, CDR2 FYEKMQ (reference sequence). The CDR3 protein is CASSLRASGGRRKTQYF. Written as DNA, the CDR3 is TGTGCCAGCAGCTTACGAGCTTCGGGGGGGCGGCGGAAGACCCAGTACTTC.

V gene TRBV13 combines with J gene TRBJ2-3, with 8 nucleotides matching TRBD2. V was clipped by 1 base and J by 3 bases; unmatched bases: 0. CDR1 and CDR2 (germline): PRHDT, FYEKMQ (reference sequence). This CDR3 has 14 residues. The DNA for the CDR3 is TGTGCCAGCAGCTTAGCGGGGGGGACAGATACGCAGTATTTT. Encoded protein: CASSLAGGTDTQYF. The variable domain in full, completed from reference TRBV13 and TRBJ2-3, reads AAGVIQSPRHLIKEKRETATLKCYPIPRHDTVYWYQQGPGQDPQFLISFYEKMQSDKGSIPDRFSAQQFSDYHSELNMSSLELGDSALYFCASSLAGGTDTQYFGPGTRLTVL.

The rearrangement links TRBV19 to TRBJ1-2; D ambiguous. This CDR3 is 14 amino acids long. V lost 5 bases to trimming and J lost 8 bases, with 18 bases between them. Germline V CDR1 and CDR2: LNHDA, SQIVND (reference sequence). The CDR3 protein is CASSPPDRPLGYTF. DNA for the CDR3: TGTGCCAGTAGTCCTCCCGACCGTCCACTAGGCTACACCTTC.

The chain couples TRBV27 to TRBJ1-1, with D unclear. This CDR3 comprises 14 residues. CDR1 MNHEY and CDR2 SMNVEV come from the germline V gene (reference sequence). Trimming cost V 4 bases and J 4 bases, with 13 bases left between them. The CDR3 spells CASSSATLLTEAFF. CDR3 coding DNA: TGTGCCAGCAGTTCCGCCACTCTTCTCACTGAAGCTTTCTTT.

This chain connects TRBV5-4 to TRBJ2-7; possible D gene TRBD2, 5 bases. Between the trimmed V and J ends, which lost 5 bases and 2 bases, there was a span of 14 bases. This CDR3 has 14 residues. CDR1 SGHNT and CDR2 YYREEE come from the germline V gene (reference sequence). CDR3: CASSHAGNTYEQYF. Here the CDR3 DNA reads TGTGCCAGCAGTCATGCCGGGAATACCTACGAGCAGTACTTC.

This sequence joins TRBV7-8 and TRBJ2-7, with a possible D match to TRBD1 (5 bases). V lost 3 bases and J lost 2, with 23 bases in between. CDR3 length equals 18 residues. The germline V gene encodes CDR1 SGHVS and CDR2 FQNEAQ. The CDR3 sequence is CASSFTQSDGRDPYEQYF. The CDR3 region has the DNA TGTGCCAGCAGCTTTACCCAATCAGACGGCAGGGATCCCTACGAGCAGTACTTC.